These 10 T cell receptor beta chains were all obtained from the same sample, sequenced in a study of type 1 regulatory T cells. TCRdb redid the calling of the reads with MiXCR, one entry per CDR3 protein. The sample lists roughly 65,000 distinct CDR3 sequences, just under 50% occurring once. What these receptors recognize is not known. Specimen: cultured non-Tr1 T cells, either the whole culture or a sorted T cell fraction (not recorded which). All receptors derive from a human donor in good health.

This clonotype came up a few times. The chain employs TRBV30 and TRBJ2-5, with D unresolved. V was pared by 2 bases and J by 5 bases, with 12 bases between. The CDR3 is made up of 13 amino acids. Germline V gene data show CDR1 as GTSNPN and CDR2 as SVGIG (reference sequence). The CDR3 sequence: CAWSLTLGETQYF. CDR3 DNA: TGTGCCTGGAGTCTTACCCTTGGGGAGACCCAGTACTTC.

This clonotype is medium-sized in the sample. The chain carries TRBV7-2 and TRBJ1-6; D unresolved. Germline CDR1 reads SGHTA; CDR2 reads FQGNSA. The CDR3 is 15 amino acids. V lost 5 bases and J lost 5, with 13 bases in between. The CDR3 coding sequence is TGTGCCAGCAGCCTACGAGGGAACGATAATTCACCCCTCCACTTT. Amino acid sequence: CASSLRGNDNSPLHF.

This clonotype has a single count. The CDR3 DNA is TGTGCCAGCAGACAATTGACCCCAGACAGACACTATGGCTACACCTTC. As protein: CASRQLTPDRHYGYTF. The V and J genes are TRBV11-2 and TRBJ1-2, with D possibly matching TRBD1 (5 bases). Trimming stripped 6 bases from V and 3 bases from J, with 20 bases between. This CDR3 region has 16 residues. CDR1 is SGHAT and CDR2 is FQNNGV in the germline V gene.

The chain is built from TRBV5-1 and TRBJ1-1; no clear D gene. Germline V lookup: CDR1 SGHRS, CDR2 YFSETQ. V lost 6 bases, J lost 1 base, and 13 bases lay in between. CDR3 length: 14 residues. The CDR3 region is CASNLGPSNTEAFF. The CDR3 DNA follows: TGCGCCAGCAACCTTGGGCCCTCGAACACTGAAGCTTTCTTT.

A few counts support this clonotype. The chain uses TRBV15 and TRBJ1-4; maybe TRBD1 (5 bases). V was cut by 4 bases and J by 4 bases, with 13 bases left in between. This CDR3 has 15 amino acids. Germline V CDR1 and CDR2: LNHNV, YYDKDF (reference sequence). The CDR3 sequence: CATSIAGLGNEKLFF. The CDR3 DNA is TGTGCCACCAGCATCGCAGGGCTGGGTAATGAAAAACTGTTTTTT.

The sample holds a few counts of this clonotype. The CDR3 region is CASRPGTTYEQYF. The DNA for the CDR3 is TGTGCCAGCAGACCCGGGACCACCTACGAGCAGTACTTC. The V gene is TRBV6-5, the J gene TRBJ2-7; perhaps D is TRBD1 or TRBD2 (5 bases each). From germline, CDR1 is MNHEY and CDR2 SVGAGI. The V end was cut by 6 bases, the J end by 2 bases, with 11 bases between. CDR3 length: 13 amino acids.

The rearrangement joins TRBV2 to TRBJ2-7, with 7 bases matching TRBD1. The CDR3 loop spans 13 amino acids. V shed 6 bases, J shed 2 bases, and the junction held 4 bases outside the gene matches. Germline CDR1 reads SNHLY; CDR2 reads FYNNEI. CDR3 sequence reads: CASRPGTAYEQYF. DNA of the CDR3: TGTGCCAGCAGGCCTGGGACAGCCTACGAGCAGTACTTC. The whole variable domain, filled in from reference TRBV2 and TRBJ2-7, reads EPEVTQTPSHQVTQMGQEVILRCVPISNHLYFYWYRQILGQKVEFLVSFYNNEISEKSEIFDDQFSVERPDGSNFTLKIRSTKLEDSAMYFCASRPGTAYEQYFGPGTRLTVT.

This clonotype appeared many times. The chain recombines TRBV7-9 with TRBJ1-4; 8 bases agree with TRBD1. Unmatched junction bases numbered 7, after V lost 7 bases and J lost 3 bases. Germline CDR1 reads SEHNR; CDR2 reads FQNEAQ (reference sequence). The CDR3 runs 15 residues. The CDR3 protein is CASNKGQGANEKLFF. The DNA of the CDR3 is TGTGCCAGCAACAAAGGACAGGGAGCTAATGAAAAACTGTTTTTT.

The chain is built from TRBV6-2 or TRBV6-3 and TRBJ2-1; 11 nucleotides line up with TRBD1. The germline CDR1 and CDR2 sequences are MNHEY and SVGEGT. The J segment lost 2 bases and the V segment lost 5 bases, leaving 8 bases of the junction unmatched. This CDR3 region has 17 residues. As DNA, the CDR3 is TGTGCCAGCAGTAAAAACCGGGACAGGGGGGCCTACAATGAGCAGTTCTTC. Its protein product is CASSKNRDRGAYNEQFF.

The chain has TRBV4-3 and TRBJ2-1; 10 bases line up with TRBD1. Germline values: CDR1 LGHNA, CDR2 YSLEER. The length of the CDR3 is 16 residues. V lost 0 bases and J lost 3; bases outside the gene matches: 2. In DNA form, the CDR3 reads TGCGCCAGCAGCCAAGAGGACAGGGGGGACTACAATGAGCAGTTCTTC. Translating gives CASSQEDRGDYNEQFF.